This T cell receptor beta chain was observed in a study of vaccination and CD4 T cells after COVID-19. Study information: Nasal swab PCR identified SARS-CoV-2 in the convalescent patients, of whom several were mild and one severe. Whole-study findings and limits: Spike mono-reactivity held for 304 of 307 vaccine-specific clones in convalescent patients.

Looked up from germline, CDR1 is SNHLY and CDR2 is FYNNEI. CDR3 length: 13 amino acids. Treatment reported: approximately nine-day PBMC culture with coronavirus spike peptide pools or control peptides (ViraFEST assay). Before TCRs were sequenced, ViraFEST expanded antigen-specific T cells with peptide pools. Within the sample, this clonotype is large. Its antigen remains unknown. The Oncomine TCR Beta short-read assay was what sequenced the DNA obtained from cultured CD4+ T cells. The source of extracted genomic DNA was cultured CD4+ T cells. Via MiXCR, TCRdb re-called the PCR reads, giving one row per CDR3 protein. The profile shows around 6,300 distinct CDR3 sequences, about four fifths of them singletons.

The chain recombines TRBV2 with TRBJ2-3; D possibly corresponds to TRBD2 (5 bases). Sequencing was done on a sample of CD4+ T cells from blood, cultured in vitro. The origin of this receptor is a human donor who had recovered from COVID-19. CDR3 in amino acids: CALRGQSTDTQYF. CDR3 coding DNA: TGTGCTTTACGAGGGCAGAGCACAGATACGCAGTATTTT. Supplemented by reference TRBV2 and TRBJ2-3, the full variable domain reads EPEVTQTPSHQVTQMGQEVILRCVPISNHLYFYWYRQILGQKVEFLVSFYNNEISEKSEIFDDQFSVERPDGSNFTLKIRSTKLEDSAMYFCALRGQSTDTQYFGPGTRLTVL.